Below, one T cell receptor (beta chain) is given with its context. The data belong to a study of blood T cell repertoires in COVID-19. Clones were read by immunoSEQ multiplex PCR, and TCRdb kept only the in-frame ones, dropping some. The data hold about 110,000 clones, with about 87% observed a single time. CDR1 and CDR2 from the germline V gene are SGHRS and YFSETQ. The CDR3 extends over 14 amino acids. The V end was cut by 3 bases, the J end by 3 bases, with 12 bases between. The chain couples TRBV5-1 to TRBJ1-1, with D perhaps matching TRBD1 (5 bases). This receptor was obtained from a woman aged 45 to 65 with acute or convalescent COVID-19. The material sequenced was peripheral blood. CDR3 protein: CASSSGGVDTEAFF. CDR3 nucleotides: TGCGCCAGCAGCTCCGGGGGGGTGGACACTGAAGCTTTCTTT. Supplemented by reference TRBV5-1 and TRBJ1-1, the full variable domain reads KAGVTQTPRYLIKTRGQQVTLSCSPISGHRSVSWYQQTPGQGLQFLFEYFSETQRNKGNFPGRFSGRQFSNSRSEMNVSTLELGDSALYLCASSSGGVDTEAFFGQGTRLTVV.